The 23 T cell receptor beta chains presented below share a single source sample, sequenced in a study of shared clonotypes between healthy human individuals (dated by TCRdb to about 2020). Libraries were built with the immunoSEQ multiplex PCR assay. TCRdb holds this immuneACCESS table with in-frame rearrangements only. Some clones are missing; in checked studies, unresolved V genes explain under half, and the rest has no known cause. Across this sample there are 950,000 to 1,300,000 clones, with 70% to 80% seen only once. The top ten clones comprise approximately 1.5% of the sample. The source material was memory CD4+ T cells sorted from blood. Reading the label with the study, this specimen's cell subset or site is: CD45RA-negative fraction. The receptors shown here come from a man aged 18 to 29 in good health.

V usage is TRBV5-1 and J usage is TRBJ2-1; 13 nucleotides line up with TRBD2. The V segment lost 6 bases and the J segment 1 base; nucleotides outside the gene matches: 7. The length of the CDR3 is 17 residues. From germline, CDR1 is SGHRS and CDR2 YFSETQ. Here the CDR3 reads CASTGLAGDSSYNEQFF. The CDR3 DNA reads as TGCGCCAGCACCGGACTAGCGGGGGACTCATCCTACAATGAGCAGTTCTTC.

The rearrangement uses TRBV30 and TRBJ2-1, with 13 nucleotides matching TRBD2. The junction had 5 bases not matched to a gene; V was cut back by 0 bases and J by 6 bases. Germline V lookup: CDR1 GTSNPN, CDR2 SVGIG (reference sequence). The CDR3 is made up of 16 amino acids. CDR3 coding DNA: TGTGCCTGGAGTGTTGAACTAGCGGGGGGGAGCAATGAGCAGTTCTTC. Translating it yields CAWSVELAGGSNEQFF. The complete variable domain, with remaining parts taken from reference TRBV30 and TRBJ2-1, reads SQTIHQWPATLVQPVGSPLSLECTVEGTSNPNLYWYRQAAGRGLQLLFYSVGIGQISSEVPQNLSASRPQDRQFILSSKKLLLSDSGFYLCAWSVELAGGSNEQFFGPGTRLTVL.

This chain uses TRBV5-6 with TRBJ1-6, with a possible D match to TRBD1 (6 bases). Deletions cut 0 bases from V and 5 bases from J, with 15 bases between. There are 17 residues in the CDR3. Germline V gives CDR1 SGHDT, CDR2 YYEEEE. The CDR3 DNA sequence: TGTGCCAGCAGCTTGGCTACCGGGACACTTAATAATTCACCCCTCCACTTT. This translates into CASSLATGTLNNSPLHF.

The chain recombines TRBV14 with TRBJ1-2, with D perhaps matching TRBD1 (6 bases). The germline V and J ends were trimmed by 0 bases and 6 bases, with 8 bases remaining between them. There are 13 residues in the CDR3. Germline values: CDR1 SGHDN, CDR2 FVKESK. In DNA form, the CDR3 reads TGTGCCAGCAGCCAAGAACAGGGCCATGGCTACACCTTC. Protein: CASSQEQGHGYTF.

This chain joins TRBV6-1 and TRBJ2-7; 8 bases agree with TRBD2. J lost 2 bases, V lost 6 bases, and 3 bases had no gene match. This CDR3 is 13 amino acids long. The germline V gene encodes CDR1 MNHNS and CDR2 SASEGT. CDR3 bases: TGTGCCAGCAGCCGGGGGGGGACCTACGAGCAGTACTTC. Translating it yields CASSRGGTYEQYF.

Notes on this clone: Within the sample, other DNA sequences also encode this same CDR3. The J gene is TRBJ1-1, the V gene TRBV5-5; weak D call: TRBD1 (6 bases). Per germline, CDR1 SGHKS and CDR2 YYEKEE (reference sequence). V was shortened by 0 bases and J by 5 bases, with 11 bases between the two germline ends. CDR3 length: 14 amino acids. The chain's CDR3 is CASSLAARGTEAFF. For the CDR3, the DNA is TGTGCCAGCAGCTTGGCCGCGAGGGGGACTGAAGCTTTCTTT.

A note on this clone: The sample contains more than one DNA sequence encoding this CDR3. The chain recombines TRBV5-1 with TRBJ1-4, with 8 bases identical to TRBD1. The germline V gene encodes CDR1 SGHRS and CDR2 YFSETQ. This CDR3 is 14 amino acids long. Trimming at V came to 1 base and at J to 7 bases, leaving 3 bases not matched to a gene. CDR3 loop: CASSLQGAGEKLFF. CDR3 in DNA: TGCGCCAGCAGCTTGCAGGGGGCAGGTGAAAAACTGTTTTTT.

The chain recombines TRBV10-1 with TRBJ2-3, with no clear D. Germline V gene sequence: CDR1 WNHNN, CDR2 SYGVQD (reference sequence). The CDR3 length is 13 residues. The V end was cut by 4 bases, the J end by 4 bases, with 9 bases between. CDR3 protein: CASSGQWADTQYF. The CDR3 coding sequence is TGCGCCAGCAGTGGCCAATGGGCAGATACGCAGTATTTT.

The chain joins TRBV5-6 to TRBJ2-1; 11 bases agree with TRBD2. The length of the CDR3 is 17 residues. V shed 4 bases and J 4 bases; nucleotides not matched to a gene: 10. Germline V gene sequence: CDR1 SGHDT, CDR2 YYEEEE. Written as DNA, the CDR3 is TGTGCCAGCAGCCCTTTACTAGCGGGAGTGGGATACAATGAGCAGTTCTTC. This gives the protein CASSPLLAGVGYNEQFF.

To note about this clone: The same CDR3 arises from other DNA sequences in this sample as well. The genes are TRBV4-1 and TRBJ2-7; D unresolved. V was shortened by 0 bases and J by 7 bases, with 10 bases between the two germline ends. The germline CDR1 and CDR2 sequences are MGHRA and YSYEKL. The CDR3 runs to 13 residues. CDR3 nucleotide sequence: TGCGCCAGCAGCCAAGATCGAGGACGGGAGCAGTACTTC. This sequence encodes CASSQDRGREQYF.

This clone was recorded only once. The rearrangement uses TRBV6-1 and TRBJ2-3; D not certain. The V gene's germline CDR1 is MNHNS and CDR2 SASEGT. The CDR3 totals 15 residues. The ends were cut back, 2 bases at V and 3 bases at J, with 12 bases in the middle. CDR3 region: CASSERPNPTDTQYF. The CDR3 DNA reads as TGTGCCAGCAGTGAACGACCAAACCCTACAGATACGCAGTATTTT.

The chain joins TRBV27 to TRBJ1-6; 8 bases agree with TRBD1. CDR1 is MNHEY, CDR2 SMNVEV, per germline (reference sequence). Trimming took 5 bases from V and 9 from J; bases not matched to a gene: 12. The CDR3 extends over 16 amino acids. CDR3 DNA: TGTGCCAGCAGTAACGACAGGGGACAAGGGACTTCACCCCTCCACTTT. Protein: CASSNDRGQGTSPLHF.

The chain is built from TRBV6-6 and TRBJ2-1; 8 bases fit TRBD1. The J segment lost 2 bases and the V segment lost 6 bases, leaving 3 bases of the junction unmatched. Germline V lookup: CDR1 MNHNY, CDR2 SVGAGI (reference sequence). The CDR3 runs to 14 residues. CDR3 nucleotide sequence: TGTGCCAGCAGGCGGACAGGGACCTACAATGAGCAGTTCTTC. Amino acid sequence: CASRRTGTYNEQFF.

In this sample, this clone turned up a few times. The rearrangement links TRBV5-1 to TRBJ1-5; D not resolved. CDR1 is SGHRS and CDR2 is YFSETQ in the germline V gene. Between the trimmed V and J ends, which lost 4 bases and 6 bases, there was a span of 14 bases. This CDR3 has 14 amino acids. The CDR3 is CASSPDGGSQPQHF. The CDR3 DNA follows: TGCGCCAGCAGCCCGGACGGAGGAAGTCAGCCCCAGCATTTT.

The V and J genes are TRBV30 and TRBJ1-6, with D perhaps matching TRBD1 (5 bases). Trimming left V 6 bases short and J 0 bases short, with 12 bases between. The CDR3 runs to 15 residues. The germline V gene has CDR1 GTSNPN and CDR2 SVGIG (reference sequence). As DNA, the CDR3 is TGTGCCTGTACAGGAATGAGCTCCTATAATTCACCCCTCCACTTT. This gives the protein CACTGMSSYNSPLHF.

This clone was seen repeatedly, ten times or more. The chain couples TRBV7-9 to TRBJ2-5; D could derive from TRBD1 or TRBD2 (6 bases each). The V and J ends lost 4 bases and 4 bases respectively, with 13 bases between them. The germline V gene encodes CDR1 SEHNR and CDR2 FQNEAQ (reference sequence). This CDR3 has 14 residues. CDR3 amino acids: CASSSRLGGETQYF. In DNA, the CDR3 is TGTGCCAGCAGCTCCAGACTAGGGGGAGAGACCCAGTACTTC.

The genes are TRBV2 and TRBJ2-5; a weak D match, TRBD2 (5 bases). V gave up 7 bases and J gave up 0 bases, with 12 bases separating them. This CDR3 contains 14 residues. From germline, CDR1 is SNHLY and CDR2 FYNNEI. The CDR3 DNA reads TGTGCCAGCACCAGACCGGGATACCAAGAGACCCAGTACTTC. The encoded protein is CASTRPGYQETQYF.

This chain joins TRBV7-8 and TRBJ2-2, with D uncertain. The ends were cut back, 0 bases at V and 1 base at J, with 24 bases in the middle. The CDR3 is 21 residues long. Per germline, CDR1 SGHVS and CDR2 FQNEAQ. The CDR3 reads CASSLANIGGDWVLNTGELFF. CDR3 sequence (DNA): TGTGCCAGCAGCTTAGCGAATATCGGCGGAGACTGGGTCTTGAACACCGGGGAGCTGTTTTTT.

Only a few counts were recorded for this clone. CDR3 residues: CASNNPGTGAQGYTF. The CDR3 DNA sequence: TGTGCCAGCAATAACCCCGGGACAGGGGCTCAGGGCTACACCTTC. The chain recombines TRBV19 with TRBJ1-2; 10 bases map to TRBD1. The V and J ends lost 9 bases and 8 bases, in that order; junction bases with no gene match: 15. CDR3 length: 15 residues. Germline V CDR1 and CDR2: LNHDA, SQIVND (reference sequence).

The chain has TRBV28 and TRBJ2-7; maybe TRBD1 (6 bases). Germline assignment: CDR1 MDHEN and CDR2 SYDVKM. The V gene lost 3 bases and the J gene lost 0 bases, with 18 bases spanning the gap. The CDR3 consists of 17 residues. For the CDR3, the DNA is TGTGCCAGCAGTTTCAGGACACTAAGGGGGAGCTCCTACGAGCAGTACTTC. Translated, it gives CASSFRTLRGSSYEQYF.

The chain carries TRBV25-1 and TRBJ2-7; D is unclear. Germline V gene lookup returns CDR1 MGHDK and CDR2 SYGVNS. The CDR3 runs 13 residues. Deletions cut 6 bases from V and 3 bases from J, with 12 bases between. The CDR3, as DNA: TGTGCCAGCAGGGCTGGCAGATACTACGAGCAGTACTTC. Amino acid sequence: CASRAGRYYEQYF.

For the CDR3, the DNA is TGTGCCACCAGCCCGGGACAGTCGATGGGCTACACCTTC. Translating gives CATSPGQSMGYTF. The J gene is TRBJ1-2, the V gene TRBV15, with 7 bases lining up with TRBD1. V trimming: 5 bases; J trimming: 8 bases; junction bases outside the gene matches: 8. The CDR3 totals 13 residues. The germline V gene has CDR1 LNHNV and CDR2 YYDKDF (reference sequence).

This clone was seen more than once but under ten times. The gene calls are TRBV20-1 and TRBJ1-1; the D is unclear. The germline V gene has CDR1 DFQATT and CDR2 SNEGSKA (reference sequence). CDR3 length: 11 amino acids. Trimming shortened V by 6 bases and J by 7 bases, and 12 bases separated the two germline ends. The CDR3 DNA reads as TGCAGTGCCCAAAAGGGCTATGAAGCTTTCTTT. As protein: CSAQKGYEAFF.